Following are 27 T cell receptor beta chains from one sample sequenced in a study of blood T cell repertoires in COVID-19. The repertoire was sequenced with immunoSEQ multiplex PCR; TCRdb's copy has only in-frame clones and lacks some. The table lists about 80,000 clones, over 75% of them singletons. The sample was peripheral blood. These receptors were collected from a man aged 80 or over with acute or convalescent COVID-19.

The chain employs TRBV10-1 and TRBJ2-1, with a tentative D call TRBD2 (6 bases). V was clipped by 0 bases and J by 7 bases, with 19 bases between them. Looked up from germline, CDR1 is WNHNN and CDR2 is SYGVQD (reference sequence). The CDR3 consists of 17 residues. CDR3 sequence (DNA): TGCGCCAGCAGTGAGTCGACATCCGGGCTAGCGCTGAATGAGCAGTTCTTC. Translation gives CASSESTSGLALNEQFF.

This clone was recorded only once. The rearrangement uses TRBV18 and TRBJ1-1, with a weak D call TRBD1 (6 bases). V shed 3 bases and J shed 4 bases, with 9 bases lying between them. The CDR3 has 13 residues. Germline lookup yields CDR1 KGHSH and CDR2 LQKENI. CDR3: CASSPTQGTEAFF. The CDR3 coding sequence is TGTGCCAGCTCACCGACACAGGGCACTGAAGCTTTCTTT.

CDR3 in amino acids: CASSTTGNYGYTF. CDR3 coding DNA: TGTGCCAGCAGTACAACAGGGAACTATGGCTACACCTTC. This chain connects TRBV12-3 or TRBV12-4 to TRBJ1-2; weak D call: TRBD1 (6 bases). V was shortened by 5 bases and J by 2 bases, with 9 bases between the two germline ends. The length of the CDR3 is 13 residues.

Here the CDR3 reads CASSSQGGGGEKLFF. The CDR3 DNA follows: TGTGCCAGCAGTAGCCAGGGGGGAGGTGGTGAAAAACTGTTTTTT. The chain has TRBV2 and TRBJ1-4, with 7 bases fitting TRBD1. J gave up 7 bases and V 5 bases, and 10 bases lay outside the gene matches. In germline, CDR1 is SNHLY, CDR2 FYNNEI. The CDR3 runs 15 residues.

The table lists this clone with a count of one. The rearrangement uses TRBV5-6 and TRBJ2-7; maybe TRBD1 (5 bases). Germline V gene data show CDR1 as SGHDT and CDR2 as YYEEEE. This CDR3 has 14 amino acids. Trimming took off 0 bases at V and 3 bases at J, with 10 bases between the two ends. For the CDR3, the DNA is TGTGCCAGCAGCTTGGAACCCCAGGGCTACGAGCAGTACTTC. It yields the protein CASSLEPQGYEQYF.

The chain joins TRBV12-3 or TRBV12-4 to TRBJ1-4, with 7 bases fitting TRBD1. This CDR3 region has 11 residues. V shed 6 bases, J shed 12 bases, and the junction held 4 bases outside the gene matches. The CDR3, as DNA: TGTGCCAGCAGGACCAGGGGGGAACTGTTTTTT. This gives the protein CASRTRGELFF.

This clone was seen a single time. V usage is TRBV5-1 and J usage is TRBJ1-3; TRBD1 might be the D (5 bases). Trimming shortened V by 2 bases and J by 0 bases, and 12 bases separated the two germline ends. Germline loops: CDR1 SGHRS, CDR2 YFSETQ. The CDR3 loop spans 16 amino acids. In nucleotides, the CDR3 is TGCGCCAGCAGCTTCAGCGGGGGAACCTCTGGAAACACCATATATTTT. It specifies CASSFSGGTSGNTIYF.

V usage is TRBV2 and J usage is TRBJ1-5, with D uncertain. The CDR3 is 14 amino acids. Looked up from germline, CDR1 is SNHLY and CDR2 is FYNNEI. V was cut by 1 base and J by 4 bases, with 8 bases left in between. CDR3 nucleotide sequence: TGTGCCAGCAGTGAAGGGGCAGTAAATCAGCCCCAGCATTTT. Protein product: CASSEGAVNQPQHF.

This chain connects TRBV14 to TRBJ2-1; TRBD2 agrees at 7 bases. Germline CDR1 and CDR2: SGHDN and FVKESK. This CDR3 comprises 16 residues. The V gene end was trimmed by 3 bases and the J gene end by 1 base; junction bases not matched to a gene: 6. CDR3 region: CASSHLLAISYNEQFF. DNA of the CDR3: TGTGCCAGCAGCCACCTACTAGCGATTTCCTACAATGAGCAGTTCTTC.

This clone came up once. The CDR3 sequence: CASMEVSGNTIYF. The CDR3 nucleotides are TGTGCTAGCATGGAGGTTTCTGGAAACACCATATATTTT. This chain connects TRBV12-5 to TRBJ1-3; no firm D call. The CDR3 totals 13 residues. V lost 9 bases to trimming and J lost 1 base, with 10 bases between them. Germline loops: CDR1 LGHNT, CDR2 FRNRAP.

This clone came up once. The chain uses TRBV18 and TRBJ1-1; the D is unclear. The CDR3 spans 16 residues. Germline loops: CDR1 KGHSH, CDR2 LQKENI. V lost 2 bases and J lost 1, with 14 bases in between. The CDR3 protein is CASSPSSKPGNTEAFF. As DNA, the CDR3 is TGTGCCAGCTCACCATCCAGTAAGCCAGGGAACACTGAAGCTTTCTTT.

The count of this clone is one. The chain joins TRBV2 to TRBJ2-5; 9 bases are a match to TRBD1. CDR3 length: 14 amino acids. The V segment lost 5 bases and the J segment 5 bases; nucleotides outside the gene matches: 6. Germline loops: CDR1 SNHLY, CDR2 FYNNEI. CDR3 DNA sequence: TGTGCCAGCAGTCCGGACAGGGGTACCGAGACCCAGTACTTC. Amino acids: CASSPDRGTETQYF.

The gene calls are TRBV5-1 and TRBJ2-5, with D possibly TRBD2 on 6 matching bases. Trimming took 0 bases from V and 5 from J, leaving 14 bases between them. CDR3 length: 15 residues. The germline CDR1 and CDR2 sequences are SGHRS and YFSETQ. This chain's CDR3 is CASSLDGGKTETQYF. The CDR3 DNA reads as TGCGCCAGCAGCTTGGATGGGGGGAAGACGGAGACCCAGTACTTC.

The chain uses TRBV6-5 and TRBJ1-2; 11 nucleotides align to TRBD1. Per the germline V gene, CDR1 is MNHEY and CDR2 is SVGAGI. The CDR3 has 15 amino acids. V was pared by 2 bases and J by 2 bases, with 1 base of the junction left unmatched. The CDR3: CASSYRTGGNYGYTF. The CDR3 DNA follows: TGTGCCAGCAGTTACCGGACAGGGGGCAACTATGGCTACACCTTC.

In its sample, this clone was seen a few times. This chain links TRBV6-5 with TRBJ2-2; 10 bases align to TRBD1. The germline CDR1 and CDR2 sequences are MNHEY and SVGAGI. J lost 7 bases, V lost 6 bases, and 8 bases had no gene match. The CDR3 length is 15 residues. The CDR3 region is CASRTGTGVYGELFF. DNA of the CDR3: TGTGCCAGCAGAACCGGGACAGGGGTTTACGGGGAGCTGTTTTTT.

V is TRBV7-8 and J is TRBJ1-1; D gene uncertain. CDR1 and CDR2 from the germline V gene are SGHVS and FQNEAQ. Trimming stripped 3 bases from V and 5 bases from J, with 13 bases between. The CDR3 length is 14 residues. This CDR3 reads CASSFGSTETEAFF. The CDR3 nucleotides read TGTGCCAGCAGCTTCGGGAGCACGGAGACTGAAGCTTTCTTT.

The V gene is TRBV5-1, the J gene TRBJ2-5, with a weak D call TRBD1 (6 bases). Germline V lookup: CDR1 SGHRS, CDR2 YFSETQ. This CDR3 is built from 14 residues. V lost 1 base, J lost 5 bases, and 12 bases lay in between. The chain's CDR3 is CASSLPTGLETQYF. In DNA, the CDR3 is TGCGCCAGCAGCTTGCCCACAGGGTTGGAGACCCAGTACTTC. Combining the CDR3 with reference TRBV5-1 and TRBJ2-5 gives the whole variable domain KAGVTQTPRYLIKTRGQQVTLSCSPISGHRSVSWYQQTPGQGLQFLFEYFSETQRNKGNFPGRFSGRQFSNSRSEMNVSTLELGDSALYLCASSLPTGLETQYFGPGTRLLVL.

The CDR3 protein is CASSLGQIGYEQYF. The CDR3 nucleotides read TGCGCCAGCAGCTTGGGACAGATAGGTTACGAGCAGTACTTC. V is TRBV5-1 and J is TRBJ2-7; D may be TRBD1 (5 bases). V lost 0 bases to trimming and J lost 4 bases, with 11 bases between them. CDR1 SGHRS and CDR2 YFSETQ come from the germline V gene. This CDR3 region has 14 residues.

Here the CDR3 DNA reads TGTGCCAGCAGCTTTACAGCCAACACTGAAGCTTTCTTT. This codes for CASSFTANTEAFF. The V call is TRBV5-4, the J call TRBJ1-1; D is uncertain. The CDR3 consists of 13 residues. Germline lookup yields CDR1 SGHNT and CDR2 YYREEE (reference sequence). With 2 bases removed from V and 2 bases from J, the gap between germline ends came to 7 bases.

The chain uses TRBV20-1 and TRBJ2-5; D unclear. V gave up 5 bases and J gave up 5 bases, with 9 bases separating them. The germline CDR1 and CDR2 sequences are DFQATT and SNEGSKA (reference sequence). The CDR3 has 11 residues. The CDR3 nucleotides read TGCAGTGCTCTCCCCCGGGAGACCCAGTACTTC. This gives the protein CSALPRETQYF.

The CDR3, as DNA: TGCAGCGTTGAAGTGGGGGGAGCTTTCTTT. Its protein product is CSVEVGGAFF. The chain uses TRBV29-1 and TRBJ1-1; possibly TRBD1 for D (5 bases). V dropped 1 base and J dropped 10 bases, with 7 bases sitting between them. The CDR3 loop spans 10 amino acids. CDR1 SQVTM and CDR2 ANQGSEA come from the germline V gene.

The rearrangement uses TRBV7-9 and TRBJ1-1, with 7 nucleotides matching TRBD1. Germline CDR1 SEHNR, CDR2 FQNEAQ (reference sequence). The CDR3 has 13 residues. Trimming took 4 bases from V and 7 from J; bases not matched to a gene: 6. The CDR3 is CASSSRDSFEAFF. CDR3 coding DNA: TGTGCCAGCAGCTCCCGGGACAGCTTTGAAGCTTTCTTT.

This clone has just a few counts. This chain connects TRBV18 to TRBJ2-7, with TRBD1 matching 11 bases. Germline loops: CDR1 KGHSH, CDR2 LQKENI. This CDR3 is built from 14 residues. Unmatched junction bases numbered 1, after V lost 3 bases and J lost 3 bases. DNA for the CDR3: TGTGCCAGCTCACCCGGGACAGGGGGCTACGAGCAGTACTTC. This gives the protein CASSPGTGGYEQYF.

The chain links TRBV6-1 to TRBJ2-1; 11 positions agree with TRBD1. The CDR3 extends over 17 amino acids. CDR1 MNHNS and CDR2 SASEGT come from the germline V gene. V trimming: 3 bases; J trimming: 3 bases; junction bases outside the gene matches: 7. The CDR3 is CASSDGRTGGFYNEQFF. The CDR3 DNA reads TGTGCCAGCAGTGACGGACGGACAGGGGGCTTCTACAATGAGCAGTTCTTC.

This chain joins TRBV3-1 (or the pseudogene TRBV3-2) and TRBJ2-5, with 8 nucleotides matching TRBD2. V lost 7 bases, J lost 2 bases, and 6 bases stayed unmatched. Germline loops: CDR1 LGHDT, CDR2 YNNKEL (reference sequence). This CDR3 is 14 amino acids long. CDR3 coding DNA: TGTGCCAGCAACACTCCTAGCGGGCAAGAGACCCAGTACTTC. Translating gives CASNTPSGQETQYF.

This chain uses TRBV25-1 with TRBJ1-2; D uncertain. The CDR3 spans 11 residues. With 3 bases removed from V and 5 bases from J, the gap between germline ends came to 4 bases. Germline V gene sequence: CDR1 MGHDK, CDR2 SYGVNS. This chain's CDR3 is CASSEEYGYTF. CDR3 nucleotide sequence: TGTGCCAGCAGTGAGGAGTATGGCTACACCTTC.

The chain combines TRBV29-1 with TRBJ1-2; D gene uncertain. V was trimmed by 3 bases and J by 4 bases, leaving 9 bases between them. Germline assignment: CDR1 SQVTM and CDR2 ANQGSEA. The CDR3 totals 12 residues. CDR3 DNA sequence: TGCAGCGTTGATTTAGCGGGCTATGGCTACACCTTC. This codes for CSVDLAGYGYTF.